This T cell receptor beta chain was retrieved from a study of T cell responses to AZD1222 COVID-19 vaccine. Sequencing used immunoSEQ multiplex PCR; TCRdb keeps in-frame clones, though not all of them. The sample has about 180,000 clones; roughly 92% are singletons. Germline V lookup: CDR1 LGHNA, CDR2 YSLEER. Trimming took 0 bases from V and 9 from J, leaving 18 bases between them. The CDR3 spans 16 residues. The V gene is TRBV4-3, the J gene TRBJ1-5; no definite D call. Specimen: peripheral blood, collected 28 days after the second AZD1222 dose. This TCR derives from an adult who received the AZD1222 COVID-19 vaccine. CDR3 loop: CASSQDRTNSGSPQHF. CDR3 nucleotides: TGCGCCAGCAGCCAAGATCGGACCAACTCAGGTTCGCCCCAGCATTTT.